The 16 T cell receptor beta chains given below trace back to one sample, sequenced in a study of T cell repertoires in cytomegalovirus infection. TCRdb redid the calling of the reads with MiXCR, one entry per CDR3 protein. The sample holds some 270,000 distinct CDR3 sequences, approximately 22% seen once. For these receptors, no antigen is known. The source material was cultured PBMCs, sampled from culture after CMV antigen stimulation. The receptors shown here come from a human donor in good health (CMV status not recorded). Some clones in this sample may be carry-over from other donors' samples.

This clonotype was seen a handful of times. This chain links TRBV20-1 with TRBJ2-5, with 7 positions matching TRBD2. Losses at the gene ends were 6 bases for V and 9 bases for J; bases not matched to a gene: 13. Germline CDR1 is DFQATT and CDR2 is SNEGSKA (reference sequence). The CDR3 spans 13 residues. The CDR3 region is CSAPDPYGGAQYF. The CDR3 bases are TGCAGTGCCCCCGACCCCTATGGGGGGGCCCAGTACTTC.

This sequence joins TRBV27 and TRBJ2-3; tentatively, D is TRBD1 (5 bases). Germline V gene sequence: CDR1 MNHEY, CDR2 SMNVEV (reference sequence). Trimming stripped 6 bases from V and 2 bases from J, with 12 bases between. This CDR3 region has 14 residues. In nucleotides, the CDR3 is TGTGCCAGCAGGAAAGGGGCTTTCACAGATACGCAGTATTTT. Its translation is CASRKGAFTDTQYF.

The sample holds a few counts of this clonotype. The chain joins TRBV7-9 to TRBJ2-3, with 7 bases aligning to TRBD1. The germline V gene has CDR1 SEHNR and CDR2 FQNEAQ (reference sequence). V trimming: 7 bases; J trimming: 4 bases; junction bases outside the gene matches: 14. The CDR3 is 16 residues long. For the CDR3, the DNA is TGTGCCAGCAAACGCGACAGGGCTTCCCAAGCAGATACGCAGTATTTT. Its protein is CASKRDRASQADTQYF.

In its sample, this clonotype was seen a few times. The rearrangement links TRBV4-1 to TRBJ1-3; no definite D call. CDR3 length equals 17 residues. Trimming pared 1 base from V and 4 bases from J, leaving 17 bases between. Germline V gene data show CDR1 as MGHRA and CDR2 as YSYEKL. The CDR3 protein is CASSQGAVSQVGNTIYF. The CDR3, as DNA: TGCGCCAGCAGCCAAGGGGCCGTATCCCAGGTCGGAAACACCATATATTTT.

The chain combines TRBV19 with TRBJ2-1; D may be TRBD2 (5 bases). Germline CDR1 is LNHDA and CDR2 is SQIVND (reference sequence). CDR3 size: 16 residues. V was trimmed by 1 base and J by 0 bases, leaving 10 bases between them. CDR3 in amino acids: CASSIGTGSSYNEQFF. For the CDR3, the DNA is TGTGCCAGTAGTATAGGAACGGGAAGCTCCTACAATGAGCAGTTCTTC. The full variable domain, rest sourced from reference TRBV19 and TRBJ2-1, is DGGITQSPKYLFRKEGQNVTLSCEQNLNHDAMYWYRQDPGQGLRLIYYSQIVNDFQKGDIAEGYSVSREKKESFPLTVTSAQKNPTAFYLCASSIGTGSSYNEQFFGPGTRLTVL.

There are a few counts of this clonotype. This chain joins TRBV12-3 or TRBV12-4 and TRBJ2-2; 8 bases are a match to TRBD2. The CDR3 runs to 14 residues. The V and J ends lost 6 bases and 7 bases, in that order; junction bases with no gene match: 7. For the CDR3, the DNA is TGTGCCAGCAGGGGACTAGGACGGATCGGGGAGCTGTTTTTT. Encoded protein: CASRGLGRIGELFF.

The J gene is TRBJ2-1, the V gene TRBV6-2 or TRBV6-3, with 14 bases aligning to TRBD2. Germline CDR1 MNHEY, CDR2 SVGEGT. V shed 7 bases and J 9 bases; nucleotides not matched to a gene: 8. This CDR3 has 15 amino acids. CDR3 nucleotide sequence: TGTGCCAGCACTCCCGGGACTAGCGGGAGTAGTGAGCAGTTCTTC. Its translation is CASTPGTSGSSEQFF.

The chain joins TRBV4-1 to TRBJ2-2; the D gene is possibly TRBD1 (5 bases). Trimming shortened V by 4 bases and J by 7 bases, and 10 bases separated the two germline ends. Germline V gene lookup returns CDR1 MGHRA and CDR2 YSYEKL. The CDR3 loop spans 13 amino acids. The CDR3 loop reads CASSPLGDGELFF. The CDR3 region has the DNA TGCGCCAGCAGCCCTTTAGGGGACGGGGAGCTGTTTTTT.

The DNA for the CDR3 is TGTGCCAGCAGAAGAAGCGGGCTGGCCCAAGAGACCCAGTACTTC. Translation gives CASRRSGLAQETQYF. This sequence joins TRBV6-5 and TRBJ2-5, with D possibly being TRBD2 (6 bases). There are 15 residues in the CDR3. CDR1 is MNHEY, CDR2 SVGAGI, per germline. V lost 6 bases to trimming and J lost 1 base, with 15 bases between them.

This clonotype was seen repeatedly, ten times or more. The gene calls are TRBV12-3 or TRBV12-4 and TRBJ2-2, with unresolved D. The CDR3 has 15 residues. The V end was cut by 7 bases, the J end by 2 bases, with 14 bases between. The CDR3 reads CASTLRAVNTGELFF. In nucleotides, the CDR3 is TGTGCCAGCACCCTTCGGGCAGTTAACACCGGGGAGCTGTTTTTT.

The rearrangement uses TRBV24-1 and TRBJ1-2, with D tentatively TRBD1 (5 bases). V dropped 5 bases and J dropped 8 bases, with 17 bases sitting between them. Germline V gene data show CDR1 as KGHDR and CDR2 as SFDVKD. The CDR3 is 14 amino acids. The CDR3 nucleotides read TGTGCCACCAGTGCTCGGGGACCGACGAACGGCTACACCTTC. Amino acid sequence: CATSARGPTNGYTF.

There are a few counts of this clonotype. This chain links TRBV19 with TRBJ1-3; tentatively, D is TRBD1 (5 bases). In germline, CDR1 is LNHDA, CDR2 SQIVND (reference sequence). The CDR3 is 15 residues long. Deletions cut 3 bases from V and 0 bases from J, with 9 bases between. CDR3 amino acids: CASSIGTSSGNTIYF. CDR3 nucleotides: TGTGCCAGTAGTATTGGGACCAGCTCTGGAAACACCATATATTTT.

This clonotype has just one count. V usage is TRBV27 and J usage is TRBJ1-5, with unresolved D. Per germline, CDR1 MNHEY and CDR2 SMNVEV (reference sequence). CDR3 length: 16 amino acids. The V gene lost 2 bases and the J gene lost 2 bases, with 13 bases spanning the gap. The CDR3 coding sequence is TGTGCCAGCAGTTTAAACCCTCCCACGGGCAATCAGCCCCAGCATTTT. This gives the protein CASSLNPPTGNQPQHF.

This chain joins TRBV7-6 and TRBJ2-1; D remains ambiguous. CDR1 is SGHVS and CDR2 is FNYEAQ in the germline V gene. The ends were cut back, 1 base at V and 9 bases at J, with 10 bases in the middle. The CDR3 sequence is 13 residues long. CDR3 nucleotide sequence: TGTGCCAGCAGCTTAGAAAAGGGCATTGAGCAGTTCTTC. It translates to CASSLEKGIEQFF.

Regarding this clonotype: This may come from a read error, since a much larger clone is one base off. The genes are TRBV19 and TRBJ1-1; unclear D gene. Germline lookup yields CDR1 LNHDA and CDR2 SQIVND (reference sequence). The length of the CDR3 is 13 residues. Trimming took off 8 bases at V and 7 bases at J, with 17 bases between the two ends. The chain's CDR3 is CASRNKEKSEAFF. CDR3 bases: TGTGCCAGTCGGAACAAGGAAAAGAGTGAAGCTTTCTTT.

This clonotype was seen more than once but under ten times. The chain joins TRBV15 to TRBJ1-1; unclear D gene. V shed 3 bases and J shed 5 bases, with 4 bases lying between them. This CDR3 spans 11 amino acids. Looked up from germline, CDR1 is LNHNV and CDR2 is YYDKDF (reference sequence). The CDR3 loop reads CATSSRTEAFF. In nucleotides, the CDR3 is TGTGCCACCAGCAGCAGGACTGAAGCTTTCTTT.